The 9 T cell receptor beta chains below all came from one sample that was sequenced in a study of post-analysis software for immune sequencing data. General study findings and limits: Five TRBV segments occurring more often in patients than controls included TRBV5-6, TRBV5-1 and TRBV20-1.

The authors incorporated unique molecular identifiers into the TCR beta cDNA libraries. TCRdb fed the PCR reads into MiXCR, producing one record per CDR3 protein. This table has fewer than 550,000 distinct CDR3 sequences, approximately 31% appearing once. The antigens of these receptors remain unknown. The sequenced sample consisted of blood. These receptors all come from a girl aged 2-17 years with multiple sclerosis.

V is TRBV28 and J is TRBJ2-3, with 10 bases lining up with TRBD2. After removal of 6 bases from V and 4 bases from J, the junction contained 7 bases not matched to a gene. CDR1 MDHEN and CDR2 SYDVKM come from the germline V gene. The CDR3 runs 15 residues. The CDR3 bases are TGTGCCAGCAGCCCGAGCGGGGGGGTCCCAGATACGCAGTATTTT. Amino acids: CASSPSGGVPDTQYF. Variable domain in full (rest from reference TRBV28 and TRBJ2-3): DVKVTQSSRYLVKRTGEKVFLECVQDMDHENMFWYRQDPGLGLRLIYFSYDVKMKEKGDIPEGYSVSREKKERFSLILESASTNQTSMYLCASSPSGGVPDTQYFGPGTRLTVL.

Details on this clonotype: The junction departs from the called germline gene at one end, perhaps through a read error. The chain couples TRBV12-3 or TRBV12-4 to TRBJ2-3, with unresolved D. CDR3 length equals 14 residues. CDR3 amino acids: CASSPTGSTDMQYF. The CDR3 region has the DNA TGTGCCAGCAGCCCTACCGGCTCAACAGATATGCAGTATTTT.

This clonotype was seen a handful of times. The genes are TRBV20-1 and TRBJ2-5; no reliable D call. Trimming took off 6 bases at V and 3 bases at J, with 26 bases between the two ends. The V gene's germline CDR1 is DFQATT and CDR2 SNEGSKA (reference sequence). The CDR3 runs to 17 residues. Here the CDR3 DNA reads TGCAGTGCAGTGTTTAACAGTGGGATTAAGAGCAAAGAGACCCAGTACTTC. Amino acids: CSAVFNSGIKSKETQYF.

This rearrangement joins TRBV4-1 to TRBJ2-1; 10 positions match TRBD2. Losses at the gene ends were 4 bases for V and 10 bases for J; bases not matched to a gene: 7. This CDR3 comprises 14 residues. Germline V gene sequence: CDR1 MGHRA, CDR2 YSYEKL. The CDR3 loop is CASSRTGTSDEQFF. The DNA for the CDR3 is TGCGCCAGCAGCCGGACCGGGACTAGCGACGAGCAGTTCTTC.

On this clonotype: One end of the junction fails to match germline, which may point to a read error. This chain joins TRBV7-9 and TRBJ2-5; 7 bases are a match to TRBD2. CDR1 is SEHNR, CDR2 FQNEAQ, per germline (reference sequence). The CDR3 is made up of 15 amino acids. This CDR3 is CSSSFPGTNEETQYF. For the CDR3, the DNA is TGTTCCAGCAGCTTCCCCGGGACTAATGAAGAGACCCAGTACTTC. Full variable domain (outside the CDR3, taken from reference TRBV7-9 and TRBJ2-5): DTGVSQNPRHKITKRGQNVTFRCDPISEHNRLYWYRQTLGQGPEFLTYFQNEAQLEKSRLLSDRFSAERPKGSFSTLEIQRTEQGDSAMYLCSSSFPGTNEETQYFGPGTRLLVL.

As DNA, the CDR3 is TGTGCCAGCAGTAGGGACTATTCCTACGAGCAGTACTTC. Amino acids: CASSRDYSYEQYF. The rearrangement joins TRBV6-2 or TRBV6-3 to TRBJ2-7; 7 bases align to TRBD2. The J segment lost 1 base and the V segment lost 5 bases, leaving 2 bases of the junction unmatched. Germline values: CDR1 MNHEY, CDR2 SVGEGT. This CDR3 is 13 amino acids long.

The chain's CDR3 is CAISGDRGIADTQYF. The DNA of the CDR3 is TGTGCCATCAGTGGGGACAGGGGGATTGCAGATACGCAGTATTTT. The chain is built from TRBV10-3 and TRBJ2-3; 11 bases line up with TRBD1. The junction had 4 bases not matched to a gene; V was cut back by 4 bases and J by 4 bases. This CDR3 is built from 15 residues. The germline V gene has CDR1 ENHRY and CDR2 SYGVKD.

On this clonotype: The junction departs from the called germline gene at one end, perhaps through a read error. The CDR3 region is CASSEGTGSYERYF. The CDR3 nucleotides read TGCGCCAGCAGTGAGGGGACAGGGTCCTACGAGCGGTACTTC. V gene TRBV10-1 combines with J gene TRBJ2-7; 9 bases line up with TRBD1. CDR1 WNHNN and CDR2 SYGVQD come from the germline V gene (reference sequence). The CDR3 spans 14 residues.

This clonotype came up a few times. The V and J genes are TRBV19 and TRBJ1-5; 9 nucleotides match TRBD1. CDR3 size: 15 residues. The V gene end was trimmed by 5 bases and the J gene end by 4 bases; junction bases not matched to a gene: 6. Germline loops: CDR1 LNHDA, CDR2 SQIVND (reference sequence). CDR3 protein: CASSPRDRDNQPQHF. As DNA, the CDR3 is TGTGCCAGTAGTCCCCGGGACAGGGATAATCAGCCCCAGCATTTT.